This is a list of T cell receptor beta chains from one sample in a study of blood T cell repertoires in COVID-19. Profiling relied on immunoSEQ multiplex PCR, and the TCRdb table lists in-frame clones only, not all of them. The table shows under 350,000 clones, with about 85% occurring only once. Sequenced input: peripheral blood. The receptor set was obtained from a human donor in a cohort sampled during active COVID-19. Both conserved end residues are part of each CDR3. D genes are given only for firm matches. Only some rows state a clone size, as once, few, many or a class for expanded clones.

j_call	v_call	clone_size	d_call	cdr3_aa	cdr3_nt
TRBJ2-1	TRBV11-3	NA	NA	CASSLGPTNNEQFF	TGTGCCAGCAGCTTAGGTCCTACCAACAATGAGCAGTTCTTC
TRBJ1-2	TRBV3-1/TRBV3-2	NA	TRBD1	CASSLSDREHGYTF	TGTGCCAGCAGCCTTTCGGACAGGGAACATGGCTACACCTTC
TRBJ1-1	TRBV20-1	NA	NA	CSVQMNTEAFF	TGCAGTGTACAGATGAACACTGAAGCTTTCTTT
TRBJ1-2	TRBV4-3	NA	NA	CASSQDPGLRYTF	TGCGCCAGCAGCCAAGATCCAGGCTTACGCTACACCTTC
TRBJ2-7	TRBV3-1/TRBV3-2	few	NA	CASSQGSGHPYEQYF	TGTGCCAGCAGCCAAGGGTCAGGCCACCCCTACGAGCAGTACTTC
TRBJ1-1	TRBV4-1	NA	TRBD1	CASSLGTGLGNTEAFF	TGCGCCAGCAGCCTCGGGACAGGGTTGGGGAACACTGAAGCTTTCTTT
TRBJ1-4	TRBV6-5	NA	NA	CASSYSSGTNEKLFF	TGTGCCAGCAGTTACTCATCCGGGACTAATGAAAAACTGTTTTTT
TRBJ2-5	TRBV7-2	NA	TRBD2	CASSLTRLAGETQYF	TGTGCCAGCAGCTTAACCCGACTAGCAGGGGAGACCCAGTACTTC
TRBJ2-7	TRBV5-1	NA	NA	CASSLPGTSSGEQYF	TGCGCCAGCAGTTTACCTGGGACTTCGTCGGGGGAGCAGTACTTC
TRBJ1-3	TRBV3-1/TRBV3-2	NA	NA	CASSPTPPLSGNTIYF	TGTGCCAGCAGCCCAACTCCGCCACTCTCTGGAAACACCATATATTTT
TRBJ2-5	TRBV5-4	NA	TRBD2	CASSPTGRGRGETQYF	TGTGCCAGCAGCCCCACGGGGCGCGGGAGAGGGGAGACCCAGTACTTC
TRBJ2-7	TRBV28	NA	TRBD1	CASRSTGAGTHEQYF	TGTGCCAGCAGATCGACAGGGGCCGGCACGCACGAGCAGTACTTC
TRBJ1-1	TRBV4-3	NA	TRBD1	CASSQEQRQGEAFF	TGCGCCAGCAGCCAAGAGCAGCGACAGGGAGAAGCTTTCTTT
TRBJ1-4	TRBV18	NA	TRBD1	CASRKGQDEKLFF	TGTGCCAGCCGAAAGGGACAGGATGAAAAACTGTTTTTT
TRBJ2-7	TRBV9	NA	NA	CASSPLGLSYEQYF	TGTGCCAGCAGCCCCCTGGGGCTTTCCTACGAGCAGTACTTC
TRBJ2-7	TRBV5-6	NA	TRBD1	CASSLDPEGTGSDQYF	TGTGCCAGCAGCTTGGATCCAGAAGGGACAGGGAGCGATCAGTACTTC
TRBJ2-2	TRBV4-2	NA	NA	CASSQDLGLRELFF	TGTGCCAGCAGCCAAGATTTGGGGCTGAGGGAGCTGTTTTTT
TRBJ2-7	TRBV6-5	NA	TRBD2	CASSSTASGSYEQYF	TGTGCCAGCAGTTCCACCGCTAGCGGATCCTACGAGCAGTACTTC
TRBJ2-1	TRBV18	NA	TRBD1	CASAGQGARGEQFF	TGTGCCAGCGCGGGACAGGGGGCGCGGGGTGAGCAGTTCTTC
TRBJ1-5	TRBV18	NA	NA	CASSPPPGASSSGLNQPQHF	TGTGCCAGCTCACCACCCCCGGGGGCAAGTTCTAGCGGACTCAATCAGCCCCAGCATTTT
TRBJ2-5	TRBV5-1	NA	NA	CASSLRGSGKETQYF	TGCGCCAGCAGCTTGCGGGGTTCGGGGAAAGAGACCCAGTACTTC
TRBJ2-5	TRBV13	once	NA	CASSGPLGGQETQYF	TGTGCCAGCAGCGGTCCCCTAGGGGGACAAGAGACCCAGTACTTC
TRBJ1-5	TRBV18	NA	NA	CASSDLGRPVQEYYSNQPQHF	TGTGCCAGCTCAGATCTTGGGAGGCCGGTTCAAGAGTATTATAGCAATCAGCCCCAGCATTTT
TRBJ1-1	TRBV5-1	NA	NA	CASNFNYPTEAFF	TGCGCCAGCAACTTTAATTATCCCACTGAAGCTTTCTTT
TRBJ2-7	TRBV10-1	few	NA	CASSEASSYEQYF	TGCGCCAGCAGTGAGGCCAGCTCCTACGAGCAGTACTTC
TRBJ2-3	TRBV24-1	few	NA	CATSDLDRSGDTQYF	TGTGCCACCAGTGATTTAGACAGGTCGGGAGATACGCAGTATTTT
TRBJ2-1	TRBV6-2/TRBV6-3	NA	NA	CASSYTEGEFHEQFF	TGTGCCAGCAGTTACACGGAGGGCGAATTTCATGAGCAGTTCTTC
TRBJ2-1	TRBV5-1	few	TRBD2	CASTLAGGGNEQFF	TGCGCCAGCACCCTAGCGGGAGGGGGTAATGAGCAGTTCTTC
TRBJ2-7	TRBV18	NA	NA	CASSPDSLTYEQYF	TGTGCCAGCTCTCCAGACAGCCTGACCTACGAGCAGTACTTC
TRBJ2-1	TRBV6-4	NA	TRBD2	CASSREESTYNEQFF	TGTGCCAGCAGTCGGGAGGAGAGTACCTACAATGAGCAGTTCTTC
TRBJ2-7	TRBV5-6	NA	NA	CASSAGSAGPSYEQYF	TGTGCCAGCAGCGCGGGGTCGGCAGGGCCCTCCTACGAGCAGTACTTC
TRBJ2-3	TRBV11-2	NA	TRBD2	CASSHNSGSTPDTQYF	TGTGCCAGCAGCCACAATAGCGGGAGCACCCCAGATACGCAGTATTTT
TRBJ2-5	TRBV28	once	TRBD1	CASSLPEGGTQETQYF	TGTGCCAGCAGTTTGCCCGAAGGGGGCACCCAGGAGACCCAGTACTTC
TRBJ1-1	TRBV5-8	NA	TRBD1	CASSLRDRGVTEAFF	TGTGCCAGCAGCTTGCGGGACAGGGGAGTCACTGAAGCTTTCTTT
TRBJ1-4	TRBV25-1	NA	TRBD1	CASGPSGTVNEKLFF	TGTGCCAGCGGACCCTCCGGGACAGTTAATGAAAAACTGTTTTTT
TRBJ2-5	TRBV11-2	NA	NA	CASSLVGGMAETQYF	TGTGCCAGCAGCTTAGTTGGGGGGATGGCGGAGACCCAGTACTTC
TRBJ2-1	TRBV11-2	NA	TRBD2	CASSSTFGTSSYNEQFF	TGTGCCAGCAGCTCGACTTTTGGGACTAGCTCCTACAATGAGCAGTTCTTC
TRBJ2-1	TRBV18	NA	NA	CASSEDIYYNEQFF	TGTGCCAGCTCAGAGGACATCTACTACAATGAGCAGTTCTTC
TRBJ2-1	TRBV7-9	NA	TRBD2	CASTLPLAGTYNEQFF	TGTGCCAGCACCCTTCCCCTAGCGGGGACCTACAATGAGCAGTTCTTC
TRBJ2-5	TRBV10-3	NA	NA	CAIRSPGETQYF	TGTGCCATCAGGAGTCCCGGAGAGACCCAGTACTTC
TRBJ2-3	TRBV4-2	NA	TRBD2	CASRLASGNTDTQYF	TGTGCCAGCAGACTGGCTAGCGGGAATACAGATACGCAGTATTTT
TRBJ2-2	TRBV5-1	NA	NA	CASSFGFTGELFF	TGCGCCAGCAGCTTCGGGTTCACCGGGGAGCTGTTTTTT
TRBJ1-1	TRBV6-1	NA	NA	CASSGAVEAFF	TGTGCCAGCAGTGGAGCAGTCGAGGCTTTCTTT
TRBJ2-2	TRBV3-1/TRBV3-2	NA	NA	CASSRSTVTGELFF	TGTGCCAGCAGCCGATCGACTGTCACCGGGGAGCTGTTTTTT
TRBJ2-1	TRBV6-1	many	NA	CASSDYSGTYNEQFF	TGTGCCAGCAGTGATTACTCGGGTACCTACAATGAGCAGTTCTTC
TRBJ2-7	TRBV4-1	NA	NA	CASSPLGEGLSSYEQYF	TGCGCCAGCAGCCCCCTAGGAGAGGGACTTAGCTCCTACGAGCAGTACTTC
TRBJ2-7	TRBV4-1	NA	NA	CASSLDVVASSYEQYF	TGCGCCAGCAGCTTGGACGTCGTAGCGAGCTCCTACGAGCAGTACTTC
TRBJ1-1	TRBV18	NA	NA	CASSLTGEANTEAFF	TGTGCCAGCTCCCTTACAGGTGAGGCGAACACTGAAGCTTTCTTT
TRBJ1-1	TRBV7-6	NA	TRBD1	CASSTGGRGTEAFF	TGTGCCAGCAGCACAGGGGGAAGAGGCACTGAAGCTTTCTTT
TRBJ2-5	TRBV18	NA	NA	CASSPRQGETQYF	TGTGCCAGCTCACCACGGCAGGGTGAGACCCAGTACTTC
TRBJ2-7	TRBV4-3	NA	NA	CASSQTTRNEQYF	TGCGCCAGCAGCCAGACTACGAGGAACGAGCAGTACTTC
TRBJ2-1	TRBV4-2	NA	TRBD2	CASSQGPSGSNEQFF	TGTGCCAGCAGCCAAGGTCCTAGCGGGAGTAATGAGCAGTTCTTC
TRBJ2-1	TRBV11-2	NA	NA	CASSLAGDEQFF	TGTGCCAGCAGCTTAGCGGGAGATGAGCAGTTCTTC